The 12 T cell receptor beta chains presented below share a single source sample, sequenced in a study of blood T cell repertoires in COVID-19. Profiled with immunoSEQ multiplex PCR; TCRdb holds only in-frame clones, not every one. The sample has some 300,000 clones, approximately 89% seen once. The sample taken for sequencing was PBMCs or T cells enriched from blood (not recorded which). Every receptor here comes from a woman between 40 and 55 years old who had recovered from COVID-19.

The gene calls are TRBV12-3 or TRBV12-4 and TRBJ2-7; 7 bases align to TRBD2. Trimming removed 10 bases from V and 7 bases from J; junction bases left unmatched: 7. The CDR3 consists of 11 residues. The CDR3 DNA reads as TGTGCCACTCTTAGCGGGCGGGAGCAGTACTTC. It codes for CATLSGREQYF.

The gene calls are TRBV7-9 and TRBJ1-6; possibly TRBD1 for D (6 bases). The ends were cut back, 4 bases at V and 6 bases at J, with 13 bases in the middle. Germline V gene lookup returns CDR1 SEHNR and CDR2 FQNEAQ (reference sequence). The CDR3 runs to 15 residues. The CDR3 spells CASSSWTDSNSPLHF. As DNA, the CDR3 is TGTGCCAGCAGCTCATGGACAGATTCTAATTCACCCCTCCACTTT.

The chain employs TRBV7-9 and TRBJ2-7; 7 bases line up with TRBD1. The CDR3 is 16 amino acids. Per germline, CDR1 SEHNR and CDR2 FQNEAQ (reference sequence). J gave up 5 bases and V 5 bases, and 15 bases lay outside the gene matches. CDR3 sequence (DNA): TGTGCCAGCAGCACCCTACCGGGACAGCCTCTAGACGAGCAGTACTTC. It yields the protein CASSTLPGQPLDEQYF.

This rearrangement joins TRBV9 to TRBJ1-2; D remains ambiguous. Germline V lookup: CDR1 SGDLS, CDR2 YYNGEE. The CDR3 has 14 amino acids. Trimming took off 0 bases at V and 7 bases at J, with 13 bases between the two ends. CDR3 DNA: TGTGCCAGCAGCGTAGATCCAGCCGGAGGTGGCTACACCTTC. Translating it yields CASSVDPAGGGYTF.

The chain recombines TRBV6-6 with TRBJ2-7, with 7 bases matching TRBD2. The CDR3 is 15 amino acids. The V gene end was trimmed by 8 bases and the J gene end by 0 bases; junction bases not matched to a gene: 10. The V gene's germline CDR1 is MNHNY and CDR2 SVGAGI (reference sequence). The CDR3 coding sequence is TGTGCCAGCGGTGGGCTAGCGGCCTCCTCCTACGAGCAGTACTTC. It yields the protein CASGGLAASSYEQYF.

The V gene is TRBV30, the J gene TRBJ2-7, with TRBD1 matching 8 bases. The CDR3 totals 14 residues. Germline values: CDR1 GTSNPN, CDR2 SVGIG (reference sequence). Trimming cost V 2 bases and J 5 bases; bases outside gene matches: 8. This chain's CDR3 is CAWSLQGGFNEQYF. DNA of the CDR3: TGTGCCTGGAGTTTACAGGGGGGATTCAACGAGCAGTACTTC.

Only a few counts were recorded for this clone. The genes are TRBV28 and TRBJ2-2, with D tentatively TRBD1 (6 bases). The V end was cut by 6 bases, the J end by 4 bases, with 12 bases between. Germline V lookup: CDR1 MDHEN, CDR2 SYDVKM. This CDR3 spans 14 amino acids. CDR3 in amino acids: CASRWDTITGELFF. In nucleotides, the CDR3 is TGTGCCAGCAGGTGGGACACTATCACCGGGGAGCTGTTTTTT.

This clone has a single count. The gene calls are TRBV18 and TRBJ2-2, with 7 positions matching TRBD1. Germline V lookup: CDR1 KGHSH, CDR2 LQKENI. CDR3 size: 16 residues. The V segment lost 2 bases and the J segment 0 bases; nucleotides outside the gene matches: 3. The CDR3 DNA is TGTGCCAGCTCACCATCCGGGACAGCGAACACCGGGGAGCTGTTTTTT. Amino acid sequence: CASSPSGTANTGELFF.

As DNA, the CDR3 is TGTGCCAGCAGTTTATCAGCCCGATCGGATTCACCCCTCCACTTT. It encodes CASSLSARSDSPLHF. The chain combines TRBV27 with TRBJ1-6, with D uncertain. V was clipped by 0 bases and J by 8 bases, with 11 bases between them. From germline, CDR1 is MNHEY and CDR2 SMNVEV (reference sequence). This CDR3 is built from 15 residues.

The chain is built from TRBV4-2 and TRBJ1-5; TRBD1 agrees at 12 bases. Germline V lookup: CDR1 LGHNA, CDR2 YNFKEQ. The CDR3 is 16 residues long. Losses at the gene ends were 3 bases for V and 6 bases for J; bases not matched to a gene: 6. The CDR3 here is CASSQGTGGLGQPQHF. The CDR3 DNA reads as TGTGCCAGCAGCCAGGGGACAGGGGGCCTGGGTCAGCCCCAGCATTTT.

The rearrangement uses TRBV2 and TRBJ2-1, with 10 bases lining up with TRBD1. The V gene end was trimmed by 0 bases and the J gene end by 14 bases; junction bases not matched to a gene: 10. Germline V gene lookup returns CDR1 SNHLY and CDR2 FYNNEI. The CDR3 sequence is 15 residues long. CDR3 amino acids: CASSEAQHRGQGKFF. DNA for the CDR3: TGTGCCAGCAGTGAAGCCCAACATCGGGGACAGGGGAAGTTCTTC.

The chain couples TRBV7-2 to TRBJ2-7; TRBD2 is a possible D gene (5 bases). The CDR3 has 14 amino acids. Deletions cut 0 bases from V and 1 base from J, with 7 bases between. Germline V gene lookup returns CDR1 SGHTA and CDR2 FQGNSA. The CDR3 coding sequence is TGTGCCAGCAGCTTAGCTAGCGCATCCTACGAGCAGTACTTC. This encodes CASSLASASYEQYF.